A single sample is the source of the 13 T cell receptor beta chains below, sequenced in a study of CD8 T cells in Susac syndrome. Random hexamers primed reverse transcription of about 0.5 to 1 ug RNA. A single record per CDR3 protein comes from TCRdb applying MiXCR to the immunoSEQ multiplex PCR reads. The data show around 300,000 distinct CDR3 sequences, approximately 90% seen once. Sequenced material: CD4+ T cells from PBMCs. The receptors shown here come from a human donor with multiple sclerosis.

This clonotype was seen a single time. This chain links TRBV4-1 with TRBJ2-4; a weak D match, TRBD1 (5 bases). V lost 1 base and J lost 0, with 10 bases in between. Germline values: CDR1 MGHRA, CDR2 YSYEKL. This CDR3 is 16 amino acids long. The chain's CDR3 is CASSQGGGVAKNIQYF. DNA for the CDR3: TGCGCCAGCAGCCAAGGGGGCGGAGTAGCCAAAAACATTCAGTACTTC.

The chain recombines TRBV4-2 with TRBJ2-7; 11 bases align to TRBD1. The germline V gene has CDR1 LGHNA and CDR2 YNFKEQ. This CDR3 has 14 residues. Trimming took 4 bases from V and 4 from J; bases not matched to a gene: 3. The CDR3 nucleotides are TGTGCCAGCAGCCGGGACAGGGGGGAGTACGAGCAGTACTTC. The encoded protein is CASSRDRGEYEQYF.

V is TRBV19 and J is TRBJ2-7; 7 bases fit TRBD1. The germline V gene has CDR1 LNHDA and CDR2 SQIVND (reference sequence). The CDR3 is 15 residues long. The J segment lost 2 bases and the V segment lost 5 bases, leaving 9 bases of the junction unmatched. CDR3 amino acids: CASSSQGKGAYEQYF. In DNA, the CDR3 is TGTGCCAGTAGTTCACAGGGGAAAGGGGCCTACGAGCAGTACTTC.

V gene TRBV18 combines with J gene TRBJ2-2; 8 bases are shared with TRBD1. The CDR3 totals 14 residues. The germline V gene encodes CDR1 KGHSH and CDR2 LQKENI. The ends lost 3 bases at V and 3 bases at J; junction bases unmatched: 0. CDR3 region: CASSPGQDTGELFF. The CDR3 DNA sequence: TGTGCCAGCTCACCGGGACAGGACACCGGGGAGCTGTTTTTT.

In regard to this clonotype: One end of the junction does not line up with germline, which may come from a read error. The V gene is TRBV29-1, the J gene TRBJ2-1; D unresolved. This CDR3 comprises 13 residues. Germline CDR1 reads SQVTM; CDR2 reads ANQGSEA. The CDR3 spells CSVEVSSDNEQFF. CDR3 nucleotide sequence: TGCAGCGTTGAAGTTTCCTCCGACAATGAGCAGTTCTTC.

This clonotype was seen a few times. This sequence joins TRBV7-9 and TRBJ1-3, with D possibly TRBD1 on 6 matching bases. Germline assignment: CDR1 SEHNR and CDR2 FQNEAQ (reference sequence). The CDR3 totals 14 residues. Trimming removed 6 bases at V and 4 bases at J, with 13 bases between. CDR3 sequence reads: CASSRQGTGNTIYF. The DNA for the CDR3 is TGTGCCAGCAGTCGGCAGGGGACCGGAAACACCATATATTTT.

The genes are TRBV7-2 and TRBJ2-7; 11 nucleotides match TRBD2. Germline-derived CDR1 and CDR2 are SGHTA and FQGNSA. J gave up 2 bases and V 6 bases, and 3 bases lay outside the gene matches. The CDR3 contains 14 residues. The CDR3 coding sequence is TGTGCCAGCAGACGACTAGCGGGACCCTACGAGCAGTACTTC. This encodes CASRRLAGPYEQYF.

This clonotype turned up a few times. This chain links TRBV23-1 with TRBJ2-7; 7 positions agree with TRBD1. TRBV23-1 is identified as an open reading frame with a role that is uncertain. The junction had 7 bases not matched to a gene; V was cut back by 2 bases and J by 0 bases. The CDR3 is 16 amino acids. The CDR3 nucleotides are TGCGCCAGCAGTCAAGTACGGGACAGCCACTCCTACGAGCAGTACTTC. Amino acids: CASSQVRDSHSYEQYF.

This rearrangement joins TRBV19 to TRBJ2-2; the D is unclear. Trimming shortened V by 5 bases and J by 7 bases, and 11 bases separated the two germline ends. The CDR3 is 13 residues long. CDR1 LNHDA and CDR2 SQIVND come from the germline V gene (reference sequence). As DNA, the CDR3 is TGTGCCAGTAGTCGGCAGGTAGTCGGGGAGCTGTTTTTT. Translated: CASSRQVVGELFF. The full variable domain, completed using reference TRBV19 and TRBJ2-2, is DGGITQSPKYLFRKEGQNVTLSCEQNLNHDAMYWYRQDPGQGLRLIYYSQIVNDFQKGDIAEGYSVSREKKESFPLTVTSAQKNPTAFYLCASSRQVVGELFFGEGSRLTVL.

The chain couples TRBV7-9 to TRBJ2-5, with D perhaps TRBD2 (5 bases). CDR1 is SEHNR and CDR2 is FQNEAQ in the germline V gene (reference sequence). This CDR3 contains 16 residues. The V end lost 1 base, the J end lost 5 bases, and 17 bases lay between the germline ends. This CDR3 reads CASSLVPAGGWETQYF. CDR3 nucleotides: TGTGCCAGCAGCTTAGTCCCCGCGGGTGGCTGGGAGACCCAGTACTTC.

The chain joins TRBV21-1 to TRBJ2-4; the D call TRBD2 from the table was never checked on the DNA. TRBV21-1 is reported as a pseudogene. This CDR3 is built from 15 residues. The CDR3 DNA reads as TGTGCCAGCAGCAAAAAGGGTAGGGCCTTCCCCATTCAGTACTTC. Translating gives CASSKKGRAFPIQYF.

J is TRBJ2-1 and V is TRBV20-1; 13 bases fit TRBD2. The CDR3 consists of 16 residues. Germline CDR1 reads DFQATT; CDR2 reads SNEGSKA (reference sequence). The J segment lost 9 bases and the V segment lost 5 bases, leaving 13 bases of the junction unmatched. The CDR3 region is CSARSPRTSGSGEQFF. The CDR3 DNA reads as TGCAGTGCTCGGAGCCCCCGGACTAGCGGGAGTGGTGAGCAGTTCTTC.

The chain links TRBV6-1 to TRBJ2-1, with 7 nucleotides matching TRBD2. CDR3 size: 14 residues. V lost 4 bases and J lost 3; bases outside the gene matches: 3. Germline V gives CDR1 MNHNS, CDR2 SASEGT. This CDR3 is CASSALAVYNEQFF. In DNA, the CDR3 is TGTGCCAGCAGTGCCCTAGCGGTCTACAATGAGCAGTTCTTC.